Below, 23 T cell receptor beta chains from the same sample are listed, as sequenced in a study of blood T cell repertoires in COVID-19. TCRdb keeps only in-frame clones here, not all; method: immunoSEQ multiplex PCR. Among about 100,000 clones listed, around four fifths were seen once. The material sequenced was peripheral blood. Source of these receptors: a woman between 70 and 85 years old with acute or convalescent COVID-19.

CDR3 sequence (DNA): TGTGCCAGCAGTTTAACGGTATTCACTGAAGCTTTCTTT. Translated, it gives CASSLTVFTEAFF. The chain uses TRBV12-3 or TRBV12-4 and TRBJ1-1; D unclear. This CDR3 has 13 residues. V was shortened by 2 bases and J by 4 bases, with 8 bases between the two germline ends.

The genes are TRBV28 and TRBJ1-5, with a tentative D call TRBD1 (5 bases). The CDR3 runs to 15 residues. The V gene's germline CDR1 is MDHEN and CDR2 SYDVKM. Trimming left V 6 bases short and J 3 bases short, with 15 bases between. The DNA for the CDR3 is TGTGCCAGCAGCTACAACGGGGGGTCCAATCAGCCCCAGCATTTT. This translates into CASSYNGGSNQPQHF.

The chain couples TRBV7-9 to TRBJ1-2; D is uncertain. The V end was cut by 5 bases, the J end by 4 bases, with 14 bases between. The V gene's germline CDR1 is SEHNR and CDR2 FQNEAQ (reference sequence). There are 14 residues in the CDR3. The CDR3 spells CASSPPGGTYGYTF. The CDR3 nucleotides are TGTGCCAGCAGCCCACCCGGAGGAACCTATGGCTACACCTTC.

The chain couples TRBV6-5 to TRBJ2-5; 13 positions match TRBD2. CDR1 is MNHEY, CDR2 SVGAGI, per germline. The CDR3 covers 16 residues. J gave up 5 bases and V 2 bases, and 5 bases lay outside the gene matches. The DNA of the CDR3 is TGTGCCAGCAGTTACAGTAGACTAGCGGGGGGTGAGACCCAGTACTTC. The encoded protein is CASSYSRLAGGETQYF.

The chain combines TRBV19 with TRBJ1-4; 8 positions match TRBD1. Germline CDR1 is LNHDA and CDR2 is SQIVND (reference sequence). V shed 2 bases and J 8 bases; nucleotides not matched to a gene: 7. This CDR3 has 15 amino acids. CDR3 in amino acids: CASSILGQGEEKLFF. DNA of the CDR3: TGTGCCAGTAGTATACTCGGACAGGGTGAAGAAAAACTGTTTTTT.

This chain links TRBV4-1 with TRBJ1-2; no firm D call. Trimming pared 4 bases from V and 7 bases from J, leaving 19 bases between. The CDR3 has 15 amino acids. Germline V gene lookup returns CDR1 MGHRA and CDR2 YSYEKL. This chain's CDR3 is CASSRPEELGSGYTF. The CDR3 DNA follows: TGCGCCAGCAGCCGTCCTGAGGAACTCGGCAGTGGCTACACCTTC.

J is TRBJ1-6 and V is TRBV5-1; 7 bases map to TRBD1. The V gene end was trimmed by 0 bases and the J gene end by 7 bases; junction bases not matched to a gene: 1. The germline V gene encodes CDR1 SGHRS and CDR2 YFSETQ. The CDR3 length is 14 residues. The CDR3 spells CASSLEGGNSPLHF. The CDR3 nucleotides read TGCGCCAGCAGCTTGGAAGGGGGCAATTCACCCCTCCACTTT.

The chain's CDR3 is CATSAGGNQPQHF. As DNA, the CDR3 is TGTGCCACCAGTGCGGGAGGCAATCAGCCCCAGCATTTT. The gene calls are TRBV24-1 and TRBJ1-5; D gene uncertain. Germline assignment: CDR1 KGHDR and CDR2 SFDVKD. V was trimmed by 5 bases and J by 2 bases, leaving 6 bases between them. The CDR3 loop spans 13 amino acids.

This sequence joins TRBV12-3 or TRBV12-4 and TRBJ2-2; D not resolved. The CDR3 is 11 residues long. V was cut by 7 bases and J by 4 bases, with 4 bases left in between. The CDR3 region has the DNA TGTGCCAGCACGGGCACCGGGGAGCTGTTTTTT. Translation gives CASTGTGELFF.

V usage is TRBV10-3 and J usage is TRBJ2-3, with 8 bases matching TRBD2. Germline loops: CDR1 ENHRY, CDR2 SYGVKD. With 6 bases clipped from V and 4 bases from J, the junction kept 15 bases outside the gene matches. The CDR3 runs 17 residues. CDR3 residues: CAIRGGGPASDPDTQYF. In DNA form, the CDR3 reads TGTGCCATCAGAGGCGGGGGGCCTGCCTCAGATCCAGATACGCAGTATTTT.

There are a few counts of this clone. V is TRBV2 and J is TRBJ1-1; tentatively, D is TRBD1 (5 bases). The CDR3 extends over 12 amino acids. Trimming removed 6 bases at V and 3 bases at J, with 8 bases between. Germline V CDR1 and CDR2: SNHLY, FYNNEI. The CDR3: CASRKGDTEAFF. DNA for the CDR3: TGTGCCAGCAGGAAAGGGGACACTGAAGCTTTCTTT.

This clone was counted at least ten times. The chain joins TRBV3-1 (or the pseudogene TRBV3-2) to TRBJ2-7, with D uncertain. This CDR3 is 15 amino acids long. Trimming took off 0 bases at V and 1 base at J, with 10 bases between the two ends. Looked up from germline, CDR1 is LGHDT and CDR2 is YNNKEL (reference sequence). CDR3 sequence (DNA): TGTGCCAGCAGCCAAGATCGTGGCAAGTCCTACGAGCAGTACGTC. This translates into CASSQDRGKSYEQYV.

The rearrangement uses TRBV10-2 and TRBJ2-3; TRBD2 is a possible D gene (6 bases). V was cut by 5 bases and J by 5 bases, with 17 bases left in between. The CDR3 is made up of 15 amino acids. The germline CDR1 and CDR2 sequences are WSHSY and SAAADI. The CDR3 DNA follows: TGCGCCAGCAGTAAGCCGGGGGAGATTGAAGATACGCAGTATTTT. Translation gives CASSKPGEIEDTQYF.

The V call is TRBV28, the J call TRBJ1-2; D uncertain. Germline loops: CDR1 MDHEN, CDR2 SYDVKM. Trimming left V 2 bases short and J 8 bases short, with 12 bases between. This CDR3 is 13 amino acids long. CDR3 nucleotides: TGTGCCAGCAGTTTAGCGGTAGCCCCGGGCTACACCTTC. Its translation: CASSLAVAPGYTF.

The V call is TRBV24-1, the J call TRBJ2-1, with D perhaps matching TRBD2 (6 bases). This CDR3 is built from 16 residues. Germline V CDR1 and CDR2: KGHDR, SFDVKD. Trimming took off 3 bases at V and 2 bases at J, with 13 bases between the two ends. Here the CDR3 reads CATSDADGGTYNEQFF. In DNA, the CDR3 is TGTGCCACCAGTGATGCGGACGGGGGAACCTACAATGAGCAGTTCTTC.

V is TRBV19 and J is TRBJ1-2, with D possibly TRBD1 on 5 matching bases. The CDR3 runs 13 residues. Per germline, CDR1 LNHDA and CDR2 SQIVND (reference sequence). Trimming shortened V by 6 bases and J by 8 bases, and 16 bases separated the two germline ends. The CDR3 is CASRLWQGEGYTF. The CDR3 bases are TGTGCCAGTAGGCTGTGGCAGGGCGAAGGCTACACCTTC.

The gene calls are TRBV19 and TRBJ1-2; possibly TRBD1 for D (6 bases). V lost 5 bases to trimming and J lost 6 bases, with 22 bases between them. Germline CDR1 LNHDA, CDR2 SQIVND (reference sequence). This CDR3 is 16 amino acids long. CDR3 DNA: TGTGCCAGTAGTGTCCCCAACAGGGTCAAAAGTGATGGCTACACCTTC. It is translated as CASSVPNRVKSDGYTF.

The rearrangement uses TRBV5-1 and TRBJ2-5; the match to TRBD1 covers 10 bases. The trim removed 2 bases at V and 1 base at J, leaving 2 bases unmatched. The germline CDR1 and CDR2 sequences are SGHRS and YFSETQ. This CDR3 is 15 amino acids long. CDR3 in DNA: TGCGCCAGCAGCTTCGGGACAGGGGCCCAAGAGACCCAGTACTTC. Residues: CASSFGTGAQETQYF. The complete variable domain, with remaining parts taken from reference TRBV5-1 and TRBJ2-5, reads KAGVTQTPRYLIKTRGQQVTLSCSPISGHRSVSWYQQTPGQGLQFLFEYFSETQRNKGNFPGRFSGRQFSNSRSEMNVSTLELGDSALYLCASSFGTGAQETQYFGPGTRLLVL.

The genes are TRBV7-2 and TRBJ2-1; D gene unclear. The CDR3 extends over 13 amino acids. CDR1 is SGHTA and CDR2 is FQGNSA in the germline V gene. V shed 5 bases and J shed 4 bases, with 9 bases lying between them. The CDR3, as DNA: TGTGCCAGCAGCACCTCAGGTTACAATGAGCAGTTCTTC. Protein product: CASSTSGYNEQFF.

The CDR3 reads CASSRGGTAEAFF. For the CDR3, the DNA is TGTGCCAGCAGCCGGGGGGGGACCGCTGAAGCTTTCTTT. The chain has TRBV12-3 or TRBV12-4 and TRBJ1-1; TRBD1 is a possible D gene (5 bases). V shed 6 bases and J shed 6 bases, with 14 bases lying between them. CDR3 size: 13 residues.

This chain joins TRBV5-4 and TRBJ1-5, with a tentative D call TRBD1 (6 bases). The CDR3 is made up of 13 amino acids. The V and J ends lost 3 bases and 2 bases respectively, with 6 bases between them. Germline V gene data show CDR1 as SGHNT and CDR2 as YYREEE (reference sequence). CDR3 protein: CASSSGGNQPQHF. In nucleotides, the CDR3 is TGTGCCAGCAGCTCAGGGGGCAATCAGCCCCAGCATTTT.

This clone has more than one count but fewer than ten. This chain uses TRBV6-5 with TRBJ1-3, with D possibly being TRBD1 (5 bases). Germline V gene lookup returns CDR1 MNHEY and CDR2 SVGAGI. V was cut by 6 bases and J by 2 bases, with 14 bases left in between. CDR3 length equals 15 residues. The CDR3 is CASRVDRETGNTIYF. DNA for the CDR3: TGTGCCAGCAGAGTTGACAGAGAGACTGGAAACACCATATATTTT.

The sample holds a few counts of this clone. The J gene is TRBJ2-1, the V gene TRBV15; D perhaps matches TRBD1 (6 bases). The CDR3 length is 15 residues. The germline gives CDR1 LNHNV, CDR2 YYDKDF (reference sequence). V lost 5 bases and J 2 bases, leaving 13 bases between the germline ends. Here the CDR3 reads CATSSLDSPYNEQFF. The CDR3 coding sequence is TGTGCCACCAGCTCACTGGACAGTCCCTACAATGAGCAGTTCTTC.